A single count supports the clone carrying this T cell receptor (beta chain). The method was immunoSEQ multiplex PCR; TCRdb's version includes in-frame clones alone and lacks a portion of them. The sample lists about 150,000 clones; about 94% were seen once. The sample belongs to a study of control samples from healthy donors and cancer patients. J lost 6 bases, V lost 2 bases, and 13 bases had no gene match. This CDR3 comprises 17 residues. Germline-derived CDR1 and CDR2 are SGHTA and FQGNSA. The specimen sequenced was blood. The chain carries TRBV7-2 and TRBJ2-7, with TRBD2 matching 10 bases. The receptor was derived from a woman aged 30 to 39 in good health. The CDR3 DNA reads as TGTGCCAGCAGCTTAAAGATAGGCAGCGGGAGGGCCGGCGAGCAGTACTTC. Its translation: CASSLKIGSGRAGEQYF.